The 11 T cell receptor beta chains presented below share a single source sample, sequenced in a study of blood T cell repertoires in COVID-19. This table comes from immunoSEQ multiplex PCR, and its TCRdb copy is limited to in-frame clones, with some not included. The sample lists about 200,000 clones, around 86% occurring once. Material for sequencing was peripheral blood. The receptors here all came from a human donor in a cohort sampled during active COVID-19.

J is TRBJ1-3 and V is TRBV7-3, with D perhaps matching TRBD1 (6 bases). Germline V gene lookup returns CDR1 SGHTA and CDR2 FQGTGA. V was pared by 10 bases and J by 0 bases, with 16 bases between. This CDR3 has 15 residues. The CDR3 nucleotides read TGTGCCATACGGGGGGGCTCCGTCTCTGGAAACACCATATATTTT. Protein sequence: CAIRGGSVSGNTIYF.

Here the CDR3 reads CSVEGQGNYEQYF. DNA for the CDR3: TGCAGCGTTGAGGGACAGGGGAACTACGAGCAGTACTTC. The rearrangement joins TRBV29-1 to TRBJ2-7; TRBD1 aligns across 10 bases. CDR1 SQVTM and CDR2 ANQGSEA come from the germline V gene. The CDR3 sequence is 13 residues long. After removal of 3 bases from V and 3 bases from J, the junction contained 2 bases not matched to a gene.

CDR3 DNA sequence: TGTGCCAGCAGCCATGGACAGACTAACACTGAAGCTTTCTTT. This sequence encodes CASSHGQTNTEAFF. The genes are TRBV7-9 and TRBJ1-1; tentative D call: TRBD1 (6 bases). The V end lost 5 bases, the J end lost 2 bases, and 12 bases lay between the germline ends. The CDR3 extends over 14 amino acids. CDR1 and CDR2 (germline): SEHNR, FQNEAQ (reference sequence).

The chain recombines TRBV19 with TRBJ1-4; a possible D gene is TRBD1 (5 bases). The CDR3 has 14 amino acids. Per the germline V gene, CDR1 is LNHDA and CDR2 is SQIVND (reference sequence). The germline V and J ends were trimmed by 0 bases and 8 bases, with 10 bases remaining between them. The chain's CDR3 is CASSIEGRGEKLFF. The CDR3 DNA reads TGTGCCAGTAGTATAGAGGGGCGCGGAGAAAAACTGTTTTTT.

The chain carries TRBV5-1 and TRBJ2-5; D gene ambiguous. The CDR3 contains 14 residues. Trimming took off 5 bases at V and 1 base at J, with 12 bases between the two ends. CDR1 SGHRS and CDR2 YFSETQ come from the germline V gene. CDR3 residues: CASRLWQTQETQYF. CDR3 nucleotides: TGCGCCAGCAGACTATGGCAGACCCAAGAGACCCAGTACTTC.

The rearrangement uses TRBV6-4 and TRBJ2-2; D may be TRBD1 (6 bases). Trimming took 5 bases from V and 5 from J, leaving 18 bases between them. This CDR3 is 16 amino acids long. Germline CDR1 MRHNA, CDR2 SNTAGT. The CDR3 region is CASSRNSIRGTGELFF. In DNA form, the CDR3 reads TGTGCCAGCAGTAGAAACTCCATTAGGGGGACCGGGGAGCTGTTTTTT.

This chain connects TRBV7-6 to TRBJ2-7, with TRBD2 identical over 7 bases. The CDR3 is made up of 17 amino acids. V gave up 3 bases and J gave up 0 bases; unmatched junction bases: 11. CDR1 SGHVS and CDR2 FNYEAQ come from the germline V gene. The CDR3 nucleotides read TGTGCCAGCAGCTTGCTCGGGCGGCAGCGGGACTCCTACGAGCAGTACTTC. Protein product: CASSLLGRQRDSYEQYF.

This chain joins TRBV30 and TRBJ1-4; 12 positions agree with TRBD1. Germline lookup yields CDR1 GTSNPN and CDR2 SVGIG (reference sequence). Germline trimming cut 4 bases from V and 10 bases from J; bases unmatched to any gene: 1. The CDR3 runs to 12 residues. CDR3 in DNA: TGTGCCTGGACGGGACAGGGGGCAAAACTGTTTTTT. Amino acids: CAWTGQGAKLFF. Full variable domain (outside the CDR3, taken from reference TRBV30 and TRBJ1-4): SQTIHQWPATLVQPVGSPLSLECTVEGTSNPNLYWYRQAAGRGLQLLFYSVGIGQISSEVPQNLSASRPQDRQFILSSKKLLLSDSGFYLCAWTGQGAKLFFGSGTQLSVL.

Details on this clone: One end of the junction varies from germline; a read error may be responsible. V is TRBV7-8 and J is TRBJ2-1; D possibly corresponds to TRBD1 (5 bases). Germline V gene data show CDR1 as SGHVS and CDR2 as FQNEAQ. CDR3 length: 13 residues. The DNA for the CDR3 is TGTGCCAGCAGCCCCGGACATTACAATGGGCAGTTCTTC. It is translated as CASSPGHYNGQFF.

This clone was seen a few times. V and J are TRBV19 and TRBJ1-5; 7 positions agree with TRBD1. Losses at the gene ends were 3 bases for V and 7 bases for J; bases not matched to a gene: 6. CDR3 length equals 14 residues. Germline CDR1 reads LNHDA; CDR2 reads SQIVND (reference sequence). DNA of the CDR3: TGTGCCAGTAGTATGACGACAGGGTACCAGCCCCAGCATTTT. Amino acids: CASSMTTGYQPQHF.

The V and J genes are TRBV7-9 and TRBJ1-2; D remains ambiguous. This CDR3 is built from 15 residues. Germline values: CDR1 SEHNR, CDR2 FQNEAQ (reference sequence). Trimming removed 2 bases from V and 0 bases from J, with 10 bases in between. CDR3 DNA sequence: TGTGCCAGCAGCTTATCAACCGGAGCTAACTATGGCTACACCTTC. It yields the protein CASSLSTGANYGYTF.